Listed here is a single T cell receptor beta chain. Its specificity is not known. This record belongs to a study of cytomegalovirus exposure and HLA in healthy donors. General observations from the study: Immune exposure was documented only through CMV serostatus.

PCR was performed using 60 Vbeta and 13 Jbeta primers. Produced via immunoSEQ multiplex PCR; TCRdb's table is partial and in-frame only. In the table there are nearly 95,000 clones, roughly three fifths of which are singletons. Trimming stripped 5 bases from V and 3 bases from J, with 20 bases between. CDR1 is SEHNR and CDR2 is FQNEAQ in the germline V gene (reference sequence). The CDR3 is made up of 16 amino acids. This clonotype was obtained from a woman aged 25 to 39 in good health and CMV-seronegative. Sequenced material: PBMCs. The chain joins TRBV7-9 to TRBJ2-7; a weak D match, TRBD2 (5 bases). CDR3 residues: CASSPGWATRGYEQYF. CDR3 bases: TGTGCCAGCAGCCCCGGCTGGGCTACCCGGGGCTACGAGCAGTACTTC.